These 10 T cell receptor beta chains were sequenced from one sample in a study of regulatory T cells in long-lasting Graves disease. As to time point: persistent/refractory GD, antithyroid drugs over 5 years with positive TRAb. TCR sequences were obtained from RNA taken from PBMCs. Both iRepertoire HTBI primers and Arm-PCR of CDR3 regions were used to build the TCR beta libraries. TCRdb used MiXCR to reprocess the multiplex PCR reads, holding one entry per CDR3 protein. Here the sample spans hundreds of thousands of distinct CDR3 sequences, around 21% being singletons. The source was peripheral blood mononuclear cells (PBMCs), collected when the disease was refractory, from a patient treated with antithyroid drugs. All receptors derive from a female donor with Graves disease.

With regard to this clonotype: A much more abundant neighbour one base away suggests this may be a read error. V gene TRBV19 combines with J gene TRBJ2-7, with D perhaps matching TRBD1 (5 bases). CDR3 length: 14 residues. Germline-derived CDR1 and CDR2 are LNHDA and SQIVND (reference sequence). DNA for the CDR3: TGTGCCGGTAGTATACACGGCCCACAGGCGGAGCAGTACTTC. Residues: CAGSIHGPQAEQYF.

This clonotype was observed many times. V usage is TRBV27 and J usage is TRBJ2-7; D call uncertain. The V end lost 3 bases, the J end lost 2 bases, and 14 bases lay between the germline ends. Looked up from germline, CDR1 is MNHEY and CDR2 is SMNVEV (reference sequence). CDR3 length equals 15 residues. For the CDR3, the DNA is TGTGCCAGCAGTTTCGGGCAGCAAAAGACCTACGAGCAGTACTTC. Its protein product is CASSFGQQKTYEQYF.

V usage is TRBV2 and J usage is TRBJ2-1; tentative D call: TRBD2 (6 bases). The germline gives CDR1 SNHLY, CDR2 FYNNEI. CDR3 length equals 11 residues. Trimming stripped 10 bases from V and 3 bases from J, with 7 bases between. The CDR3 bases are TGTGCCACGGAGGGCTACAATGAGCAGTTCTTC. It translates to CATEGYNEQFF.

This clonotype was observed a few times. In nucleotides, the CDR3 is TGTGCCAGCAGTACCTCGTTGAGCTTACTACTAGATACGCAGTATTTT. This translates into CASSTSLSLLLDTQYF. The chain uses TRBV28 and TRBJ2-3, with D hard to call. CDR1 is MDHEN, CDR2 SYDVKM, per germline. V was clipped by 5 bases and J by 5 bases, with 20 bases between them. The CDR3 is 16 amino acids.

There are many counts of this clonotype. The CDR3 DNA follows: TGTGCCAGCAGCCCCCCGAGGGAGACCCAGTACTTC. Its protein product is CASSPPRETQYF. The V gene is TRBV7-2, the J gene TRBJ2-5; D is uncertain. CDR3 length: 12 residues. Germline CDR1 SGHTA, CDR2 FQGNSA. V gave up 5 bases and J gave up 5 bases, with 9 bases separating them. Based on the CDR3 plus reference TRBV7-2 and TRBJ2-5, the full variable domain is GAGVSQSPSNKVTEKGKDVELRCDPISGHTALYWYRQSLGQGLEFLIYFQGNSAPDKSGLPSDRFSAERTGGSVSTLTIQRTQQEDSAVYLCASSPPRETQYFGPGTRLLVL.

This chain links TRBV20-1 with TRBJ2-7, with 8 bases matching TRBD2. V shed 3 bases and J 3 bases; nucleotides not matched to a gene: 4. There are 13 residues in the CDR3. The germline V gene has CDR1 DFQATT and CDR2 SNEGSKA (reference sequence). The CDR3 nucleotides read TGCAGTGCTAGCGGGAGGGGGGGCTACGAGCAGTACTTC. It yields the protein CSASGRGGYEQYF.

This clonotype was counted only a few times. CDR3 residues: CASSQLPGRPYEQYF. In nucleotides, the CDR3 is TGTGCCAGCAGCCAATTACCGGGACGCCCCTACGAGCAGTACTTC. This chain connects TRBV3-1 to TRBJ2-7; either TRBD1 or TRBD2 may fit D (5 bases each). Germline loops: CDR1 LGHDT, CDR2 YNNKEL (reference sequence). This CDR3 region has 15 residues. The V end lost 2 bases, the J end lost 2 bases, and 13 bases lay between the germline ends.

This clonotype was detected ten times or more. The rearrangement uses TRBV28 and TRBJ2-3; 7 bases fit TRBD2. The trim removed 4 bases at V and 6 bases at J, leaving 13 bases unmatched. The CDR3 totals 16 residues. Germline loops: CDR1 MDHEN, CDR2 SYDVKM. The CDR3 bases are TGTGCCAGCAGTTCCAACCTGGGGACTACACATGATACGCAGTATTTT. It yields the protein CASSSNLGTTHDTQYF.

This clonotype came up many times. CDR3 coding DNA: TGTGCCAGCAGCTCGGGACAGGGATATGAAAAACTGTTTTTT. This gives the protein CASSSGQGYEKLFF. The chain is built from TRBV7-2 and TRBJ1-4; TRBD1 matches 9 bases. CDR1 and CDR2 from the germline V gene are SGHTA and FQGNSA. The CDR3 is 14 residues long. Trimming cost V 4 bases and J 6 bases; bases outside gene matches: 3.

The chain is built from TRBV5-6 and TRBJ2-6; D gene uncertain. Germline CDR1 SGHDT, CDR2 YYEEEE. The germline V and J ends were trimmed by 2 bases and 6 bases, with 9 bases remaining between them. This CDR3 region has 14 residues. Here the CDR3 reads CASSLGGLANVLTF. The DNA of the CDR3 is TGTGCCAGCAGCTTAGGCGGCTTGGCCAACGTCCTGACTTTC. The full variable domain, its missing parts supplied by reference TRBV5-6 and TRBJ2-6, is DAGVTQSPTHLIKTRGQQVTLRCSPKSGHDTVSWYQQALGQGPQFIFQYYEEEERQRGNFPDRFSGHQFPNYSSELNVNALLLGDSALYLCASSLGGLANVLTFGAGSRLTVL.